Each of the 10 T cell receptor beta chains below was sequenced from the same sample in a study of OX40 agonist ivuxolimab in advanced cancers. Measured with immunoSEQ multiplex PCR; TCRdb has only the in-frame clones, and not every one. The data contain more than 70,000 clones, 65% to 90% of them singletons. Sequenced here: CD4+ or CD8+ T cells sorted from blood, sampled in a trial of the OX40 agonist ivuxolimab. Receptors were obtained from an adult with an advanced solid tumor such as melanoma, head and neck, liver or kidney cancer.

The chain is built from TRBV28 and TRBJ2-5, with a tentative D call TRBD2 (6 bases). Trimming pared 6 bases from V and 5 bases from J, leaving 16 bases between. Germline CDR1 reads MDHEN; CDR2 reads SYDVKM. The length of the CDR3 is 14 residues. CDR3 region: CASRPSGTAETQYF. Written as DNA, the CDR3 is TGTGCCAGCAGGCCGTCAGGGACTGCTGAGACCCAGTACTTC.

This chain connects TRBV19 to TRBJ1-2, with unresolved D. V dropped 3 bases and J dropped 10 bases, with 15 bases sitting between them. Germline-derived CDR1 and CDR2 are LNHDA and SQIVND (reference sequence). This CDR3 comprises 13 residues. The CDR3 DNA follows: TGTGCCAGTAGTATTGTAGGGCAGGTCGACTACACCTTC. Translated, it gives CASSIVGQVDYTF.

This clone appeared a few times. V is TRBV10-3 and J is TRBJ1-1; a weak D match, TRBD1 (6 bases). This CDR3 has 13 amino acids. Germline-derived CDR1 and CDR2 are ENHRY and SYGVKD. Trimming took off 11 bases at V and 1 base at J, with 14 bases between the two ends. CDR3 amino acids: CAAGQQPNTEAFF. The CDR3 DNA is TGTGCCGCAGGACAGCAACCGAACACTGAAGCTTTCTTT.

The CDR3 reads CASSEALGGIEQYF. CDR3 sequence (DNA): TGTGCCAGCAGTGAAGCGCTGGGGGGCATCGAGCAGTACTTC. The chain is built from TRBV2 and TRBJ2-7; D tentatively fits TRBD1 or TRBD2 (6 bases each). Trimming stripped 0 bases from V and 6 bases from J, with 12 bases between. The germline V gene has CDR1 SNHLY and CDR2 FYNNEI. The CDR3 is made up of 14 amino acids.

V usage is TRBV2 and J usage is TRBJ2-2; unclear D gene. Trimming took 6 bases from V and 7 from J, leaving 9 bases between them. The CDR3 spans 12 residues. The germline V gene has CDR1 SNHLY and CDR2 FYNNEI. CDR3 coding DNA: TGTGCCAGCAGGGGAAGGAGCGGGGAGCTGTTTTTT. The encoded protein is CASRGRSGELFF.

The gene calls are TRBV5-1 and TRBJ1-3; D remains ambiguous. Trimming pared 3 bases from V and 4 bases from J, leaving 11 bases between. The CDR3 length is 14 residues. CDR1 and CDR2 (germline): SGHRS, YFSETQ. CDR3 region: CASSSPGAGNTIYF. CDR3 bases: TGCGCCAGCAGCTCACCGGGAGCCGGAAACACCATATATTTT. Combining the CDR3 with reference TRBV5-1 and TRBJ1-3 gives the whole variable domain KAGVTQTPRYLIKTRGQQVTLSCSPISGHRSVSWYQQTPGQGLQFLFEYFSETQRNKGNFPGRFSGRQFSNSRSEMNVSTLELGDSALYLCASSSPGAGNTIYFGEGSWLTVV.

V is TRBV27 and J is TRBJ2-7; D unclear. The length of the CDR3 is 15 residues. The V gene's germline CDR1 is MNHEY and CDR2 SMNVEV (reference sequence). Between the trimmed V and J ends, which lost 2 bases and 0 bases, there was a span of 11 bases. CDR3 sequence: CASSLQGQTSYEQYF. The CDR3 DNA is TGTGCCAGCAGTTTACAAGGGCAGACCTCCTACGAGCAGTACTTC.

The CDR3, as DNA: TGTGCCAGCAGTTTCGGCGGGACACAAATCTACGAGCAGTACTTC. Translating gives CASSFGGTQIYEQYF. J is TRBJ2-7 and V is TRBV28; possibly TRBD1 or TRBD2 for D (6 bases each). The CDR3 sequence is 15 residues long. Germline V gene sequence: CDR1 MDHEN, CDR2 SYDVKM. Deletions cut 3 bases from V and 3 bases from J, with 15 bases between.

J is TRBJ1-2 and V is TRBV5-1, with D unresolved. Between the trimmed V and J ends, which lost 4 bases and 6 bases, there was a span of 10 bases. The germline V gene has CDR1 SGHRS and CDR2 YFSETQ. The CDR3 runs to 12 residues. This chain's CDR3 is CASSPGRHGYTF. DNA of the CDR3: TGCGCCAGCAGCCCCGGACGGCATGGCTACACCTTC.

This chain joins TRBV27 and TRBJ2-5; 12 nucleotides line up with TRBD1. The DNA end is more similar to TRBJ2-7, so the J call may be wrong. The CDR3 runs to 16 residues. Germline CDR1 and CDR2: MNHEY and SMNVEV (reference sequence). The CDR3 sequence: CASSRDLGTGGHEQYF. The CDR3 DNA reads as TGTGCCAGCAGTCGCGACCTCGGGACAGGGGGCCACGAGCAGTACTTC.